Detailed here is one TCR beta chain. These data belong to a study of PD-1 blockade in classical Hodgkin lymphoma. The time point is: cycle 4 day 1 (C4D1), after more than five weeks of nivolumab. Every patient experienced relapse after autologous stem cell transplantation, and brentuximab vedotin exposure varied. The CDR3 loop spans 15 amino acids. V lost 4 bases, J lost 6 bases, and 7 bases stayed unmatched. Germline lookup yields CDR1 SGHNT and CDR2 YYREEE (reference sequence). Generated by immunoSEQ multiplex PCR, the TCRdb table keeps only in-frame clones and is missing some. This repertoire shows approximately 44,000 clones, about 70% found once; its top ten account for about 3.1%.

The sample was peripheral blood mononuclear cells (PBMCs), taken before the fourth cycle of nivolumab. The source of this sequence is a human donor with classical Hodgkin lymphoma. This rearrangement joins TRBV5-4 to TRBJ2-7, with 13 bases matching TRBD2. CDR3 sequence reads: CASSLGTSGIFEQYF. CDR3 in DNA: TGTGCCAGCAGCCTAGGGACTAGCGGGATCTTCGAGCAGTACTTC.